This TCR beta chain is drawn from a study of blood T cell repertoires in COVID-19. Trimming removed 1 base from V and 5 bases from J, with 12 bases in between. Per the germline V gene, CDR1 is SGDLS and CDR2 is YYNGEE. This CDR3 is built from 15 residues. The repertoire was sequenced with immunoSEQ multiplex PCR; TCRdb's copy has only in-frame clones and lacks some. The table records roughly 190,000 clones, 75% to 80% of them present only once. The rearrangement links TRBV9 to TRBJ1-4, with TRBD1 as a possible D gene (6 bases). This TCR was sampled from a woman aged 45-60 years with active or convalescent COVID-19. Sequencing was done on a sample of peripheral blood. CDR3 residues: CASSVNGGLNEKLFF. The CDR3 nucleotides are TGTGCCAGCAGCGTAAACGGGGGGCTGAATGAAAAACTGTTTTTT.